Listed here are 14 T cell receptor beta chains from one sample, sequenced in a study of cytomegalovirus exposure and HLA in healthy donors. Only in-frame clones appear in the TCRdb table, and some are missing; sequencing was by immunoSEQ multiplex PCR. The data contain some 180,000 clones, 86% of them singletons. The specimen was PBMCs. These receptors all stem from a man under 40 in good health and CMV-seropositive.

The chain joins TRBV2 to TRBJ2-3; unclear D gene. Germline lookup yields CDR1 SNHLY and CDR2 FYNNEI. Trimming shortened V by 4 bases and J by 2 bases, and 13 bases separated the two germline ends. This CDR3 has 15 amino acids. CDR3 DNA: TGTGCCAGCAGTGGGCTCCGGGTCTTCACAGATACGCAGTATTTT. It encodes CASSGLRVFTDTQYF.

The chain carries TRBV6-6 and TRBJ1-1; D not resolved. CDR1 and CDR2 from the germline V gene are MNHNY and SVGAGI (reference sequence). CDR3 length: 13 amino acids. V lost 6 bases and J 0 bases, leaving 8 bases between the germline ends. Here the CDR3 DNA reads TGTGCCAGCAGGGACGGAATGAACACTGAAGCTTTCTTT. Amino acid sequence: CASRDGMNTEAFF.

The rearrangement links TRBV5-5 to TRBJ1-4, with D uncertain. Trimming removed 5 bases at V and 8 bases at J, with 19 bases between. The CDR3 runs 15 residues. Germline CDR1 reads SGHKS; CDR2 reads YYEKEE (reference sequence). The CDR3 loop is CASRPSGLRGEKLFF. Written as DNA, the CDR3 is TGTGCCAGCAGGCCTAGTGGCCTAAGAGGAGAAAAACTGTTTTTT.

This clone was counted only a few times. The chain combines TRBV6-4 with TRBJ2-1; D is possibly TRBD1 (6 bases). CDR1 MRHNA and CDR2 SNTAGT come from the germline V gene. The length of the CDR3 is 13 residues. Trimming pared 2 bases from V and 5 bases from J, leaving 7 bases between. CDR3: CASSDRDNNEQFF. CDR3 sequence (DNA): TGTGCCAGCAGTGACCGGGACAACAATGAGCAGTTCTTC.

This clone was observed a single time. V gene TRBV15 combines with J gene TRBJ2-2; the match to TRBD2 covers 13 bases. The germline V gene encodes CDR1 LNHNV and CDR2 YYDKDF (reference sequence). CDR3 length: 18 residues. The V segment lost 3 bases and the J segment 7 bases; nucleotides outside the gene matches: 11. The CDR3 is CATSRTSLAGGPRGELFF. The CDR3 DNA reads TGTGCCACCAGCAGGACATCACTAGCGGGAGGGCCTCGCGGGGAGCTGTTTTTT.

In its sample, this clone was seen a few times. This chain uses TRBV5-4 with TRBJ2-1, with D perhaps TRBD1 or TRBD2 (5 bases each). Trimming pared 4 bases from V and 2 bases from J, leaving 13 bases between. Germline lookup yields CDR1 SGHNT and CDR2 YYREEE (reference sequence). The CDR3 consists of 15 residues. The CDR3 DNA reads TGTGCCAGCAGCGCCGCCGGGGCGGCCTACAATGAGCAGTTCTTC. Translation gives CASSAAGAAYNEQFF.

The V and J genes are TRBV27 and TRBJ2-2; 10 bases fit TRBD2. The V gene's germline CDR1 is MNHEY and CDR2 SMNVEV (reference sequence). The CDR3 has 17 amino acids. V shed 7 bases, J shed 1 base, and the junction held 9 bases outside the gene matches. CDR3 sequence (DNA): TGTGCCAGCACCCTCCCTTCTAGCGGGGGGAACACCGGGGAGCTGTTTTTT. Its translation: CASTLPSSGGNTGELFF.

This clone occurred once. The V gene is TRBV5-4, the J gene TRBJ2-7; D is uncertain. Germline values: CDR1 SGHNT, CDR2 YYREEE (reference sequence). V was clipped by 4 bases and J by 2 bases, with 10 bases between them. The CDR3 loop spans 13 amino acids. CDR3 region: CASSPIGPYEQYF. DNA of the CDR3: TGTGCCAGCAGCCCGATTGGTCCCTACGAGCAGTACTTC.

The V call is TRBV6-6, the J call TRBJ1-2, with a weak D call TRBD1 (5 bases). The CDR3 is 13 residues long. V shed 9 bases and J shed 7 bases, with 18 bases lying between them. CDR1 is MNHNY and CDR2 is SVGAGI in the germline V gene (reference sequence). The CDR3 coding sequence is TGTGCCAGTACACAGGTGAGGCGGCTTGGCTACACCTTC. This sequence encodes CASTQVRRLGYTF.

The chain uses TRBV6-5 and TRBJ2-7, with D tentatively TRBD1 (5 bases). From germline, CDR1 is MNHEY and CDR2 SVGAGI. This CDR3 is built from 16 residues. V dropped 0 bases and J dropped 1 base, with 13 bases sitting between them. The CDR3 region has the DNA TGTGCCAGCAGTTACTCGGGGCAGCTACGTTCCTACGAGCAGTACTTC. This codes for CASSYSGQLRSYEQYF.

CDR3 nucleotide sequence: TGTGCCAGCAGCTTAAACACGACAGGTCCCTATGGCTACACCTTC. Its protein product is CASSLNTTGPYGYTF. This chain links TRBV7-3 with TRBJ1-2, with a tentative D call TRBD1 (6 bases). Germline lookup yields CDR1 SGHTA and CDR2 FQGTGA. V lost 1 base and J 4 bases, leaving 13 bases between the germline ends. The CDR3 runs 15 residues. The entire variable domain, with the rest obtained from reference TRBV7-3 and TRBJ1-2, is as follows: GAGVSQTPSNKVTEKGKYVELRCDPISGHTALYWYRQSLGQGPEFLIYFQGTGAADDSGLPNDRFFAVRPEGSVSTLKIQRTERGDSAVYLCASSLNTTGPYGYTFGSGTRLTVV.

The chain is built from TRBV7-6 and TRBJ2-2; no reliable D call. Trimming removed 0 bases from V and 4 bases from J, with 12 bases in between. The CDR3 sequence is 16 residues long. The V gene's germline CDR1 is SGHVS and CDR2 FNYEAQ. The CDR3 DNA is TGTGCCAGCAGCTTAGCGTCCGCGCGCCCCACCGGGGAGCTGTTTTTT. Protein product: CASSLASARPTGELFF.

The rearrangement uses TRBV19 and TRBJ1-2, with D unclear. Per the germline V gene, CDR1 is LNHDA and CDR2 is SQIVND (reference sequence). The CDR3 spans 14 residues. V lost 8 bases and J lost 3, with 16 bases in between. The CDR3 spells CASSINQADYGYTF. The CDR3 DNA reads as TGTGCCAGTTCCATCAACCAGGCAGACTATGGCTACACCTTC.

The rearrangement links TRBV7-8 to TRBJ1-1; D unresolved. Per germline, CDR1 SGHVS and CDR2 FQNEAQ. V was shortened by 3 bases and J by 8 bases, with 10 bases between the two germline ends. This CDR3 comprises 12 residues. The CDR3 coding sequence is TGTGCCAGCAGCTTTATTCCAGAGGAAGCTTTCTTT. As protein: CASSFIPEEAFF.